This TCR beta chain was found in a study of cytomegalovirus exposure and HLA in healthy donors. Broader study findings: TCR beta sequences reportedly predicted most subjects' HLA-A and HLA-B alleles accurately. A previous analysis found most TCR beta V segments productive roughly 87% or roughly 30% of the time.

A remark on this clone: Its antigen is still unknown.

With 60 Vbeta and 13 Jbeta primers, the PCR was carried out. Clones were read by immunoSEQ multiplex PCR, and TCRdb kept only the in-frame ones, dropping some. The sample records over 95,000 clones, roughly 82% being singletons. V dropped 5 bases and J dropped 2 bases, with 10 bases sitting between them. Germline V gives CDR1 LNHDA, CDR2 SQIVND (reference sequence). The CDR3 consists of 13 residues. J is TRBJ2-7 and V is TRBV19; tentatively, D is TRBD1 (6 bases). This TCR was sampled from a man aged 40-49 years in good health and CMV-seropositive. Sample: PBMCs. The DNA of the CDR3 is TGTGCCAGTAGTTGGGACACTACCTACGAGCAGTACTTC. This translates into CASSWDTTYEQYF.